Shown below are 19 T cell receptor beta chains from a single sample sequenced in a study of T-cell reconstitution after alpha-beta-depleted transplantation in children (TCRdb year 2016). Library preparation was by PCR. Sequencing relied on an Illumina HiSeq 2500. To normalize quantification of the TCRbeta repertoire, the TCR libraries were built with molecular barcoding that relied on unique molecular identifiers. TCRdb took the public reads, trimmed them with fastp at Q25, ran MiXCR for clone calling and kept in-frame beta chains. All rows with the same CDR3 protein become a single entry with the most common DNA and genes. The sample includes about 610,000 distinct CDR3 sequences, with 25% to 30% observed a single time. The ten largest clonotypes hold around a third of the sample. In the paper's terms, the treatment or condition label means: allogeneic hematopoietic cell transplantation with graft depleted of TCRalphabeta T cells and CD19 B cells.

The sample was PBMCs, taken before TCRalphabeta/CD19-depleted stem cell transplant. These TCRs come from a boy under three years old with Wiskott-Aldrich syndrome, due to receive a stem cell transplant.

This chain joins TRBV24-1 and TRBJ2-1; 11 bases align to TRBD2. The CDR3 sequence is 16 residues long. Germline lookup yields CDR1 KGHDR and CDR2 SFDVKD. V dropped 4 bases and J dropped 8; count of bases not matched to a gene: 9. The CDR3 sequence is CATSETGTSGSHEQFF. CDR3 coding DNA: TGTGCCACCAGTGAGACCGGGACTAGCGGTAGCCATGAGCAGTTCTTC.

This clonotype was found a few times. The V and J genes are TRBV5-1 and TRBJ2-3; TRBD2 matches 11 bases. Germline loops: CDR1 SGHRS, CDR2 YFSETQ. The CDR3 spans 14 residues. The V and J ends lost 4 bases and 5 bases, in that order; junction bases with no gene match: 3. The CDR3 loop reads CASSKGLAVDTQYF. CDR3 nucleotide sequence: TGCGCCAGCAGCAAGGGACTAGCGGTAGATACGCAGTATTTT.

V is TRBV12-3 or TRBV12-4 and J is TRBJ1-2, with TRBD1 identical over 9 bases. This CDR3 contains 13 residues. The V segment lost 5 bases and the J segment 8 bases; nucleotides outside the gene matches: 6. The CDR3 spells CASSQGQGRGYTF. The CDR3 nucleotides read TGTGCCAGCAGTCAGGGACAGGGCCGGGGCTACACCTTC.

This clonotype was seen ten or more times. CDR3 sequence reads: CASSPSAVYNEQFF. The CDR3 DNA sequence: TGTGCCAGCTCACCATCAGCAGTCTACAATGAGCAGTTCTTC. J is TRBJ2-1 and V is TRBV18; the D is unclear. Trimming cost V 2 bases and J 3 bases, with 8 bases left between them. Germline CDR1 KGHSH, CDR2 LQKENI. CDR3 size: 14 residues. Drawing the rest from reference TRBV18 and TRBJ2-1, the complete variable domain is NAGVMQNPRHLVRRRGQEARLRCSPMKGHSHVYWYRQLPEEGLKFMVYLQKENIIDESGMPKERFSAEFPKEGPSILRIQQVVRGDSAAYFCASSPSAVYNEQFFGPGTRLTVL.

This clonotype has more than one count but fewer than ten. The V and J genes are TRBV7-7 and TRBJ2-5; a possible D gene is TRBD1 (6 bases). CDR1 is SSHAT, CDR2 FNYEAQ, per germline (reference sequence). V lost 5 bases and J lost 5, with 21 bases in between. The length of the CDR3 is 16 residues. CDR3 in amino acids: CASSLGFQQGGETQYF. The CDR3 coding sequence is TGTGCCAGCAGCCTCGGTTTTCAACAGGGTGGGGAGACCCAGTACTTC.

The chain couples TRBV6-2 or TRBV6-3 to TRBJ2-7, with TRBD2 matching 11 bases. The length of the CDR3 is 14 residues. Looked up from germline, CDR1 is MNHEY and CDR2 is SVGEGT. J lost 3 bases, V lost 6 bases, and 4 bases had no gene match. The DNA for the CDR3 is TGTGCCAGCAGCCGACTAGCGGGAAGCTACGAGCAGTACTTC. This gives the protein CASSRLAGSYEQYF.

This clonotype showed up just a few times. CDR3 in DNA: TGTGCCAGCAGCTACGATACTAGCGGCCAAGAGACCCAGTACTTC. Encoded protein: CASSYDTSGQETQYF. The chain employs TRBV9 and TRBJ2-5, with TRBD2 identical over 8 bases. Germline V gene lookup returns CDR1 SGDLS and CDR2 YYNGEE. The CDR3 loop spans 15 amino acids. Germline trimming cut 4 bases from V and 1 base from J; bases unmatched to any gene: 6.

The chain joins TRBV7-6 to TRBJ2-3; 7 bases agree with TRBD1. Per germline, CDR1 SGHVS and CDR2 FNYEAQ. The V and J ends lost 0 bases and 1 base, in that order; junction bases with no gene match: 4. The CDR3 consists of 16 residues. CDR3 coding DNA: TGTGCCAGCAGCTTAGCGCGACAGGGTGGCACAGATACGCAGTATTTT. Translation gives CASSLARQGGTDTQYF.

This chain joins TRBV27 and TRBJ1-5; the D gene is possibly TRBD1 (5 bases). The V and J ends lost 6 bases and 4 bases respectively, with 10 bases between them. Germline CDR1 and CDR2: MNHEY and SMNVEV (reference sequence). The CDR3 is 13 residues long. The CDR3: CASRAQGNQPQHF. The CDR3 DNA is TGTGCCAGCAGGGCCCAGGGTAATCAGCCCCAGCATTTT.

This sequence joins TRBV7-9 and TRBJ1-5; D remains unclear. The CDR3 runs to 14 residues. Deletions cut 3 bases from V and 7 bases from J, with 13 bases between. CDR1 and CDR2 from the germline V gene are SEHNR and FQNEAQ (reference sequence). In DNA form, the CDR3 reads TGTGCCAGCAGCTTCCCGGGCCCTCGGCAGCCCCAGCATTTT. It specifies CASSFPGPRQPQHF.

This chain links TRBV5-4 with TRBJ2-5; D is uncertain. Deletions cut 5 bases from V and 1 base from J, with 15 bases between. Germline assignment: CDR1 SGHNT and CDR2 YYREEE (reference sequence). This CDR3 has 15 amino acids. CDR3: CASSPIRSVQETQYF. The CDR3 DNA reads TGTGCCAGCAGTCCCATCAGGTCGGTCCAAGAGACCCAGTACTTC.

This clonotype has a handful of counts. The chain links TRBV15 to TRBJ2-2; D call uncertain. Trimming removed 0 bases from V and 2 bases from J, with 10 bases in between. Germline CDR1 is LNHNV and CDR2 is YYDKDF (reference sequence). The CDR3 is 16 residues long. CDR3 bases: TGTGCCACCAGCAGAGATGTAGGGTTTAACACCGGGGAGCTGTTTTTT. Protein product: CATSRDVGFNTGELFF.

At least ten counts were recorded for this clonotype. The J gene is TRBJ2-7, the V gene TRBV5-1, with 8 positions matching TRBD1. CDR3 size: 14 residues. The V gene's germline CDR1 is SGHRS and CDR2 YFSETQ. V lost 6 bases and J lost 5; bases outside the gene matches: 10. The CDR3 loop is CASMERTGLNEQYF. The CDR3 coding sequence is TGCGCCAGCATGGAACGGACAGGGCTCAACGAGCAGTACTTC.

This clonotype was counted a few times. This sequence joins TRBV6-1 and TRBJ2-1, with 10 bases that match TRBD2. The CDR3 loop spans 15 amino acids. The germline V gene has CDR1 MNHNS and CDR2 SASEGT. V lost 9 bases, J lost 2 bases, and 7 bases stayed unmatched. For the CDR3, the DNA is TGTGCCAGTCGGAGCGGGAGGGCCACCTACAATGAGCAGTTCTTC. Its translation: CASRSGRATYNEQFF.

This chain joins TRBV7-3 and TRBJ2-1, with D perhaps TRBD1 (6 bases). V was shortened by 5 bases and J by 9 bases, with 14 bases between the two germline ends. This CDR3 region has 13 residues. Germline CDR1 SGHTA, CDR2 FQGTGA. CDR3 sequence reads: CASSVTGISEQFF. The CDR3 nucleotides read TGTGCCAGCAGCGTCACAGGGATCAGTGAGCAGTTCTTC.

The CDR3 DNA reads TGTGCCAGCAGCCCCGACAGGGTTCTCACTGTGGATTCACCCCTCCACTTT. Translation gives CASSPDRVLTVDSPLHF. The chain couples TRBV6-1 to TRBJ1-6; 7 bases fit TRBD1. Germline V gene sequence: CDR1 MNHNS, CDR2 SASEGT. The CDR3 consists of 17 residues. V shed 6 bases, J shed 8 bases, and the junction held 16 bases outside the gene matches.

This clonotype has a handful of counts. V and J are TRBV5-5 and TRBJ2-3, with TRBD2 matching 12 bases. The CDR3 is 16 residues long. Germline V gene data show CDR1 as SGHKS and CDR2 as YYEKEE (reference sequence). Losses at the gene ends were 4 bases for V and 3 bases for J; bases not matched to a gene: 6. The CDR3 reads CASSRTGTSGTDTQYF. For the CDR3, the DNA is TGTGCCAGCAGCAGAACCGGGACTAGCGGGACAGATACGCAGTATTTT.

The chain has TRBV7-2 and TRBJ2-7; D is possibly TRBD2 (6 bases). The CDR3 runs to 13 residues. Between the trimmed V and J ends, which lost 5 bases and 8 bases, there was a span of 16 bases. Germline-derived CDR1 and CDR2 are SGHTA and FQGNSA. The DNA for the CDR3 is TGTGCCAGCAGCGGGACTCTCCCTTATAAGCAGTACTTC. It is translated as CASSGTLPYKQYF.

The V and J genes are TRBV7-2 and TRBJ1-5; TRBD1 matches at 8 bases. From germline, CDR1 is SGHTA and CDR2 FQGNSA. V was clipped by 2 bases and J by 1 base; unmatched bases: 4. CDR3 length equals 16 residues. This chain's CDR3 is CASSLSRQGSNQPQHF. In nucleotides, the CDR3 is TGTGCCAGCAGCTTATCCCGACAGGGGAGCAATCAGCCCCAGCATTTT.